This is a list of T cell receptor beta chains from one sample in a study of cytomegalovirus exposure and HLA in healthy donors. The assay was immunoSEQ multiplex PCR, and TCRdb's table has in-frame clones only and misses some. Among under 85,000 clones, 94% were seen once, and the ten largest hold over 2%. Sequenced material: PBMCs. These TCRs come from a young woman in good health and CMV-seronegative. Both conserved end residues are part of each CDR3. D genes are given only for firm matches. Clone size appears in some rows only: once, few, many, or a class for an expanded clone.

>NA|TRBV7-2|TRBD2|TRBJ2-5
TGTGCCAGCAGCTATAGACTAGCGGGAGACGAGACCCAGTACTTC
CASSYRLAGDETQYF
>NA|TRBV2|TRBD1|TRBJ2-7
TGTGCCAGCAGAGAAGGGGGCCACGAGCAGTACTTC
CASREGGHEQYF
>NA|TRBV28|NA|TRBJ1-2
TGTGCCAGCAGTTTAGGAGGAGAACACTTCTATGGCTACACCTTC
CASSLGGEHFYGYTF
>NA|TRBV5-1|TRBD1|TRBJ1-1
TGCGCCAGCAGCTTCGGGACAGGGAGGACTGAAGCTTTCTTT
CASSFGTGRTEAFF
>NA|TRBV19|TRBD1|TRBJ2-2
TGTGCCACCAAGGGGGACAGTGAGACCGGGGAGCTGTTTTTT
CATKGDSETGELFF
>NA|TRBV7-9|TRBD2|TRBJ2-3
TGTGCCAGCAGCCCCCCCGGCGGGAGCGCAGATACGCAGTATTTT
CASSPPGGSADTQYF
>NA|TRBV7-9|NA|TRBJ1-2
TGTGCCAGCAGCTCGCCCGATAAGACAGCGACGTATGGCTACACCTTC
CASSSPDKTATYGYTF
>NA|TRBV28|NA|TRBJ1-1
TGTGCCAGCAGTTTACGGGGGGCCGTCACTGAAGCTTTCTTT
CASSLRGAVTEAFF
>NA|TRBV19|NA|TRBJ2-2
TGTGCCAGTAGTATTGACCGGCGGGAGGAGCTGTTTTTT
CASSIDRREELFF
>NA|TRBV19|TRBD1|TRBJ2-7
TGTGCCAGTACCTCCGGGACAGGGGTCGGTGAGCAGTACTTC
CASTSGTGVGEQYF
>NA|TRBV7-9|TRBD2|TRBJ2-1
TGTGCCAGCAGCCCCCGTCGAGCGGGGGATTACAATGAGCAGTTCTTC
CASSPRRAGDYNEQFF
>NA|TRBV7-9|NA|TRBJ2-7
TGTGCCAGCAGCTTATTAGCGCGTAGGCTCCTCGACGAGCAGTACTTC
CASSLLARRLLDEQYF
>NA|TRBV28|NA|TRBJ2-7
TGTGCCAGCAGTTTAGGGCAGATAACCTACGAGCAGTACTTC
CASSLGQITYEQYF
>NA|TRBV29-1|TRBD1|TRBJ1-2
TGCAGCGTTCCGGACGGGACAGGGGGCCCTTATGGCTACACCTTC
CSVPDGTGGPYGYTF
>NA|TRBV5-1|NA|TRBJ2-7
TGCGCCAGCAGCTTGTCCCAGGGCGGGGACGAGCAGTACTTC
CASSLSQGGDEQYF
>NA|TRBV2|TRBD1|TRBJ1-1
TGTGCCAGCAAAGAGGGGACAGCGAACACTGAAGCTTTCTTT
CASKEGTANTEAFF
>NA|TRBV19|TRBD1|TRBJ1-5
TGTGCCAGTAGTGGGGACAGGGGGAATCAGCCCCAGCATTTT
CASSGDRGNQPQHF
>NA|TRBV7-9|TRBD1|TRBJ2-3
TGTGCCAGCAGCTCGGGACAGGGAGAAGTGGGCACAGATACGCAGTATTTT
CASSSGQGEVGTDTQYF
>NA|TRBV28|TRBD1|TRBJ1-1
TGTGCCAGCAGTTTATACGGGACAGGTGCAATGAACACTGAAGCTTTCTTT
CASSLYGTGAMNTEAFF
>NA|TRBV2|NA|TRBJ1-1
TGTGCCAGCAAGGAACAGAGTAAGAACACTGAAGCTTTCTTT
CASKEQSKNTEAFF
>NA|TRBV7-9|NA|TRBJ2-7
TGTGCCAGCAGCAAAATGCTTGGGCGGGTGGTCGAGCAGTACTTC
CASSKMLGRVVEQYF
>NA|TRBV2|TRBD2|TRBJ2-1
TGTGCCAGCAGTGGGGACCCTTCCGGGACTAGCGGTCTTAGCTCCTACAATGAGCAGTTCTTC
CASSGDPSGTSGLSSYNEQFF
>NA|TRBV7-3|NA|TRBJ2-3
TGTGCCAGCAGCTCCGGGACTAGCACAGATACGCAGTATTTT
CASSSGTSTDTQYF
>NA|TRBV30|NA|TRBJ1-1
TGTGCCTGGAACGGCGGGTCTGCCACTGAAGCTTTCTTT
CAWNGGSATEAFF
>once|TRBV5-6|NA|TRBJ2-5
TGTGCCAGCAGCATTACTCAGGGGTTCGAGACCCAGTACTTC
CASSITQGFETQYF
>few|TRBV27|NA|TRBJ1-2
TGTGCCAGCACCCTCAGGGCAGGGGACTATAACTATGGCTACACCTTC
CASTLRAGDYNYGYTF
>NA|TRBV7-6|TRBD1|TRBJ1-2
TGTGCCAGCAGCTTAGGCCCCGGGGACAGGACCCCCTATGGCTACACCTTC
CASSLGPGDRTPYGYTF
>NA|TRBV6-1|TRBD1|TRBJ2-7
TGTGCCAGCAGCCCGGGACAGGGGACCTACGAGCAGTACTTC
CASSPGQGTYEQYF
>NA|TRBV28|TRBD1|TRBJ2-1
TGTGCCAGCAGCCCCGCAGGGGGCTTGGATGAGCAGTTCTTC
CASSPAGGLDEQFF
>NA|TRBV9|TRBD2|TRBJ2-7
TGTGCCAGCAGCGTGGGGCTAGCGGGAGGGAGCGAGCAGTACTTC
CASSVGLAGGSEQYF
>NA|TRBV19|TRBD1|TRBJ1-2
TGTGCCAGTAGTCCAATGCGCCGAGGGACAGGCGCCTCCGGCTACACCTTC
CASSPMRRGTGASGYTF